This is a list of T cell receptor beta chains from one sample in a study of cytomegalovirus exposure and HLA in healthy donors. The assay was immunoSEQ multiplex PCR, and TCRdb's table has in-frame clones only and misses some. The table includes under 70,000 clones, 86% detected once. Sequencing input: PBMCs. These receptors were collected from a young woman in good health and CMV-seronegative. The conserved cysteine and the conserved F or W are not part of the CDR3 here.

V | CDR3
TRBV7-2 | ASSSDYYEQY
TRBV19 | ASKRGGQGYNEQF
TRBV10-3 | AISEGQVIDTQY
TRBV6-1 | ASSPRVSNQPQH
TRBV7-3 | ASSLGGDTEAF
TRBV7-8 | ASSLASLAGLSSYGADTQY
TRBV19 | ASSQEVISYEQY
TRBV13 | ASSSETGTSALYNEQF
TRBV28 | ASSFSEGLSTNEKLF
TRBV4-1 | ASSQLGLARPNTGELF
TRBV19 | ASTRGRVNYGYT
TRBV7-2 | ASRLGGASYEQY
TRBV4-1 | ASSQGPQGNQPQH
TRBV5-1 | ASSLETGNTIY
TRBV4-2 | ASSQDPPRGLAGFNTGELF
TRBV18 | ASSPLGQGLYNEQF
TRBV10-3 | AISELFSGRSEQY
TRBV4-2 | ASSQGGRFSYNEQF
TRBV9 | ASSRIGATGELF
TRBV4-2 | ASSQVSGGSYNEQF
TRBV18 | ASSPAYPDPQY
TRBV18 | ASSGRGAEAF
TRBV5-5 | ASSPSAYEQY
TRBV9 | ASSVGGIHSPLH
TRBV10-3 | AISERVGRDTEAF
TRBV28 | ASSVFGGARDTEAF
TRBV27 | ASRLAAGNYGYT
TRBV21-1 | ASSKAPPQGPTEAF
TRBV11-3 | ASSPGGDTQY
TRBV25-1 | ASSESRLFSFGNTIY
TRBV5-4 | ASSLSGVTYEQY
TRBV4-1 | ASSQGTSERSGANVLT
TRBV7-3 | ASSRSGTGGEKLF
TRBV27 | ASSITGTAPYEQY
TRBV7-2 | ASSPRGGLAGGQY
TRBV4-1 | ASSQDGSEQF
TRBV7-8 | ASSQRVARGEETQY
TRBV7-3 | ASSLTDRSPLH
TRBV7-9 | ASSFEQGAVEQY
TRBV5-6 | ASSQQGIINSPLH
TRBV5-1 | ASSLGGDQPQH
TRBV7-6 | ASSLAGGVAGVYNEQF
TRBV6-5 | ASSYDGDRFTDTQY
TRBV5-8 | ASSLARQQGETQY
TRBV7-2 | ASSLGVTRDNEQF
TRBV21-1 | ASIPKRTSGSGRSYEQY
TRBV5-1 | ASSFGLAGSRETQY
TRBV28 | ASSSRLLYEQY
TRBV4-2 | ASSQGPQAGAHEQY
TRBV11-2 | ASSLGYLAGGREQY
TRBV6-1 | ASSYRPGTEAF
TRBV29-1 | SVRIDRHEQY
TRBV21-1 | AIRRGLASHNEQF
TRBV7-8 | ASSLAWGGGYEQY
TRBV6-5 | ASSRSGGNEQF